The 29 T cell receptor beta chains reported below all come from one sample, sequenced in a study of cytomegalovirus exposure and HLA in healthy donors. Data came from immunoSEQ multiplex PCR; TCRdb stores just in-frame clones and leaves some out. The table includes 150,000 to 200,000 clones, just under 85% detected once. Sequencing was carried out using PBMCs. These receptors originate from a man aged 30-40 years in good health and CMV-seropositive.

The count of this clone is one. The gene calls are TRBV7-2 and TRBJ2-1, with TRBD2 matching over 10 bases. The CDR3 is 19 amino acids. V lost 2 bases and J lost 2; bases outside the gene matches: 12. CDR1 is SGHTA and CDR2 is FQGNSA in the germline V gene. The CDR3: CASSLRSLAGLATYNEQFF. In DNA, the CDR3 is TGTGCCAGCAGCTTAAGGAGTTTGGCGGGACTAGCGACCTACAATGAGCAGTTCTTC.

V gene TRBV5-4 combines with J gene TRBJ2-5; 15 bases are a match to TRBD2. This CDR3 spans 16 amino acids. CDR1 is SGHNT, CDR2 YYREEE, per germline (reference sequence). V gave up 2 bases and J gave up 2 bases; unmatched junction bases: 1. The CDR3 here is CASSLGLAGGQETQYF. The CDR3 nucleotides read TGTGCCAGCAGCTTAGGACTAGCGGGGGGGCAAGAGACCCAGTACTTC.

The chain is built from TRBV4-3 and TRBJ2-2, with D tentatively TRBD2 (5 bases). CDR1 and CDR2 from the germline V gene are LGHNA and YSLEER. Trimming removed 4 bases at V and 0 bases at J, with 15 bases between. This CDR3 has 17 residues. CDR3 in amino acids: CASSPAPLLANTGELFF. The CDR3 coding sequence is TGCGCCAGCAGCCCCGCCCCCCTACTAGCGAACACCGGGGAGCTGTTTTTT.

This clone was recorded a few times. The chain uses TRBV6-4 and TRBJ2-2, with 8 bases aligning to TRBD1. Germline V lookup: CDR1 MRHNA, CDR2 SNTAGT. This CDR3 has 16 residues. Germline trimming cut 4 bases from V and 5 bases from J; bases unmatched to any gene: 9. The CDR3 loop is CASSGQGAGATGELFF. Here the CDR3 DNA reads TGTGCCAGCAGTGGCCAGGGGGCAGGTGCGACCGGGGAGCTGTTTTTT.

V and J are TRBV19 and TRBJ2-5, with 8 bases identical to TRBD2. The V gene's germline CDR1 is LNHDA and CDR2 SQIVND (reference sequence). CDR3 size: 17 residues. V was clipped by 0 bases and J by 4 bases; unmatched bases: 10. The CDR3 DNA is TGTGCCAGTAGTATAGATGCGGGGGGCTCTGGCCGAGAGACCCAGTACTTC. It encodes CASSIDAGGSGRETQYF.

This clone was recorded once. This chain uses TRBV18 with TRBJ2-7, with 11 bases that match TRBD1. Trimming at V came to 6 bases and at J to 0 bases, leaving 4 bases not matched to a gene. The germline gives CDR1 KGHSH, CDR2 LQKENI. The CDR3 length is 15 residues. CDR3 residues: CASSPGTGGSYEQYF. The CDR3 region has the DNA TGTGCCAGCTCGCCCGGGACAGGGGGCTCCTACGAGCAGTACTTC.

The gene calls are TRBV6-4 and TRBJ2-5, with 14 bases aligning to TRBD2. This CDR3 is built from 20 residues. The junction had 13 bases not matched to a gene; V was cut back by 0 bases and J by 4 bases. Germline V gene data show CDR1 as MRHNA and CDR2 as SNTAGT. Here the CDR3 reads CASSDSMTSGGDRTGETQYF. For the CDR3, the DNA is TGTGCCAGCAGTGACTCGATGACTAGCGGGGGGGACAGGACCGGAGAGACCCAGTACTTC.

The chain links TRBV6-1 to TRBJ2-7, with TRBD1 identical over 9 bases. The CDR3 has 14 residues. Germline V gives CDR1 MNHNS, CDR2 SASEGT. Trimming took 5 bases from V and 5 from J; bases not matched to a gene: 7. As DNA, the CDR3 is TGTGCCAGCAGTACCGGGACAGGGCTCGACGAGCAGTACTTC. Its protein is CASSTGTGLDEQYF.

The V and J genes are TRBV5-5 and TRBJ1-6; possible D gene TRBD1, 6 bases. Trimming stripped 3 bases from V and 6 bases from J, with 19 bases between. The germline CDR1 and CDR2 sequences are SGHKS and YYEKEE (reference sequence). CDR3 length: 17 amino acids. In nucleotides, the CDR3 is TGTGCCAGCAGCTGGGACATGGTGAGGGGTTTTAATTCACCCCTCCACTTT. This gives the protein CASSWDMVRGFNSPLHF.

This chain's CDR3 is CASSQGDYTGELFF. In nucleotides, the CDR3 is TGCGCCAGCAGCCAAGGGGACTACACCGGGGAGCTGTTTTTT. This chain joins TRBV4-1 and TRBJ2-2, with a weak D call TRBD2 (6 bases). Trimming took 1 base from V and 3 from J, leaving 6 bases between them. The CDR3 length is 14 residues. Per the germline V gene, CDR1 is MGHRA and CDR2 is YSYEKL.

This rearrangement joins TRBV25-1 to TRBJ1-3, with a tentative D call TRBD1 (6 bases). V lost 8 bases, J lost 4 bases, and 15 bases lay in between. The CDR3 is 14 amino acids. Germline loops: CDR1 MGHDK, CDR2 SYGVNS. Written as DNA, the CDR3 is TGTGCCAGCCATCCCACAGGGTTAGGAAACACCATATATTTT. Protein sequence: CASHPTGLGNTIYF.

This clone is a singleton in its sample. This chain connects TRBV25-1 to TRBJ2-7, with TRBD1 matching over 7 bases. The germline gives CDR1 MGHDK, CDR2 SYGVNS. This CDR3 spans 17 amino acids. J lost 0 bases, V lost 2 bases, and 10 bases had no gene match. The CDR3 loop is CASSEGFRDSSSYEQYF. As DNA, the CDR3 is TGTGCCAGCAGTGAAGGGTTCCGGGACAGCAGCTCCTACGAGCAGTACTTC.

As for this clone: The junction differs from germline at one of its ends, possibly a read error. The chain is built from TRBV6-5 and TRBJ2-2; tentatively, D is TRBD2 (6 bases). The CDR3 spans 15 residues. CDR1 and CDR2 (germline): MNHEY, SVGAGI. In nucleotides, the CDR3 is TGTGCCAGCAATTACGCTGAGGGAGGCCCCGGGGAGCTGTTTTTT. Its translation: CASNYAEGGPGELFF.

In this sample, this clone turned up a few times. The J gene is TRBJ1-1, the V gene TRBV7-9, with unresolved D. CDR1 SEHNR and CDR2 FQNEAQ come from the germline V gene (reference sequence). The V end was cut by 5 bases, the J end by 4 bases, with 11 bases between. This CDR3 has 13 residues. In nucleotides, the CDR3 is TGTGCCAGCAGCCTTGCAGACATCACTGAAGCTTTCTTT. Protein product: CASSLADITEAFF. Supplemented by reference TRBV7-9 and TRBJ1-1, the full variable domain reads DTGVSQNPRHKITKRGQNVTFRCDPISEHNRLYWYRQTLGQGPEFLTYFQNEAQLEKSRLLSDRFSAERPKGSFSTLEIQRTEQGDSAMYLCASSLADITEAFFGQGTRLTVV.

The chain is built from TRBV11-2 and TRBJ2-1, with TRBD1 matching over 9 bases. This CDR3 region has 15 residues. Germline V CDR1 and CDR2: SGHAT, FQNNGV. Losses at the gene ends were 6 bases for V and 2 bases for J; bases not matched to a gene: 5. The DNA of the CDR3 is TGTGCCAGCAGTATAGGGGACAGGGCCTACAATGAGCAGTTCTTC. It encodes CASSIGDRAYNEQFF.

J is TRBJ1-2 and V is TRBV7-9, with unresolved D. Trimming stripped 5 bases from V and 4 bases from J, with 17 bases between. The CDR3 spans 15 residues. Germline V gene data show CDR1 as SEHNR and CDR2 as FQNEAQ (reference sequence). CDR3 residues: CASSPTDDEGYGYTF. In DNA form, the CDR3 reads TGTGCCAGCAGCCCGACTGACGACGAGGGCTATGGCTACACCTTC.

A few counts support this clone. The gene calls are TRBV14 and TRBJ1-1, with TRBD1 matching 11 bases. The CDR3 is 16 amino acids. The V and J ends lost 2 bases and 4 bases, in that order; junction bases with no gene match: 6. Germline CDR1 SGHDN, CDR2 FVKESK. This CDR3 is CASSQHPGQGVTEAFF. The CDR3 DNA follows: TGTGCCAGCAGCCAACATCCGGGACAGGGGGTCACTGAAGCTTTCTTT.

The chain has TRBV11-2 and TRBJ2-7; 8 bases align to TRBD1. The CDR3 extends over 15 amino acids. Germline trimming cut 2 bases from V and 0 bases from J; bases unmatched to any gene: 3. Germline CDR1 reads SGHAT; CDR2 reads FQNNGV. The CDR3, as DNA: TGTGCCAGCAGCTTATTGGACAGGGACTCCTACGAGCAGTACTTC. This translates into CASSLLDRDSYEQYF. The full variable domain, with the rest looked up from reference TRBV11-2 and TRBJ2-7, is EAGVAQSPRYKIIEKRQSVAFWCNPISGHATLYWYQQILGQGPKLLIQFQNNGVVDDSQLPKDRFSAERLKGVDSTLKIQPAKLEDSAVYLCASSLLDRDSYEQYFGPGTRLTVT.

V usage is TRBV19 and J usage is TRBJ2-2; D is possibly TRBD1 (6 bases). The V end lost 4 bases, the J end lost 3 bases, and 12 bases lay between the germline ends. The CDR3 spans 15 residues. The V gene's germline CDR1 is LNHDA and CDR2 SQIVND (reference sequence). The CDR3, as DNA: TGTGCCAGTAGTAAATGGACAGATTACACCGGGGAGCTGTTTTTT. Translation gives CASSKWTDYTGELFF.

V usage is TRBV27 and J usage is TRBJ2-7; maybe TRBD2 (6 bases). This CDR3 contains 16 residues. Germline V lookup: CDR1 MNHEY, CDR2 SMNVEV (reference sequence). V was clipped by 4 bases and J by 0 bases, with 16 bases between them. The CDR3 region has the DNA TGTGCCAGCAGTTACTCGGCGGGGACGGTCTCCTACGAGCAGTACTTC. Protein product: CASSYSAGTVSYEQYF.

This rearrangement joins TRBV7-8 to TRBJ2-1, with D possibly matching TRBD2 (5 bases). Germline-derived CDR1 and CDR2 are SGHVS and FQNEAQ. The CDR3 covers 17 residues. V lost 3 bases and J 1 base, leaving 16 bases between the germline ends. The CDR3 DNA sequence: TGTGCCAGCAGCTTCGGTTGGCCTAGCTCATCCTACAATGAGCAGTTCTTC. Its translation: CASSFGWPSSSYNEQFF.

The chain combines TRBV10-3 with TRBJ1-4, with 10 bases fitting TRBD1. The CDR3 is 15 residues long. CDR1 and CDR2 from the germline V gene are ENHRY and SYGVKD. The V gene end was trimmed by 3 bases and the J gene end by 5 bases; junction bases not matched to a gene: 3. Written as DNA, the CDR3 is TGTGCCATCAGTGAACCGGGACAGGGGAATGAAAAACTGTTTTTT. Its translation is CAISEPGQGNEKLFF.

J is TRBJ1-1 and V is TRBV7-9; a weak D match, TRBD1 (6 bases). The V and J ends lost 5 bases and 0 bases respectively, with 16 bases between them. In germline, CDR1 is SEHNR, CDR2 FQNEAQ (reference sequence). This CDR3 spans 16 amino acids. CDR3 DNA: TGTGCCAGCAGCCTCGACAGGTTCCTAATGAACACTGAAGCTTTCTTT. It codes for CASSLDRFLMNTEAFF.

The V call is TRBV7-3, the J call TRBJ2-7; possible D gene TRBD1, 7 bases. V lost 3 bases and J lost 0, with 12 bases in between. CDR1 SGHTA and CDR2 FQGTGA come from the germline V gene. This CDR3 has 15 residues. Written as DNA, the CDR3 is TGTGCCAGCAGCTTCAGGGGGGACTCCTCCTACGAGCAGTACTTC. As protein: CASSFRGDSSYEQYF.

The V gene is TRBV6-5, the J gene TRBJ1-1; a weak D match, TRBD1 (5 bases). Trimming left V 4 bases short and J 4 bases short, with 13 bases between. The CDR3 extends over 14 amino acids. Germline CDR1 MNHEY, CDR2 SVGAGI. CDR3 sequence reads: CASSLWGKVTEAFF. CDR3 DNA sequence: TGTGCCAGCAGTTTGTGGGGCAAGGTCACTGAAGCTTTCTTT.

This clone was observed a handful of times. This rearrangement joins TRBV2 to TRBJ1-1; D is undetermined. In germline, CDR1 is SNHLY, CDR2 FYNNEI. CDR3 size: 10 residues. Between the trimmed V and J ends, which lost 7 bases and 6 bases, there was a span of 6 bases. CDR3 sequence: CASNNAEAFF. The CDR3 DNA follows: TGTGCCAGCAACAATGCTGAAGCTTTCTTT.

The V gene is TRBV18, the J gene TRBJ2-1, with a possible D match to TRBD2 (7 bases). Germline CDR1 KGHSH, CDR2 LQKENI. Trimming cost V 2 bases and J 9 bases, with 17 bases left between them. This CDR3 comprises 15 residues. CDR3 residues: CASSPVGGAWAEQFF. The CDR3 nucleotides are TGTGCCAGCTCACCAGTGGGGGGGGCCTGGGCTGAGCAGTTCTTC.

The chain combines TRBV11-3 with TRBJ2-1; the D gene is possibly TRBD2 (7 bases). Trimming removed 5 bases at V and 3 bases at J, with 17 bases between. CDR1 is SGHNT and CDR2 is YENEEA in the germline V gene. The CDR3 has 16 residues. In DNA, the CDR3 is TGTGCCAGCAGCAACAAGTCGGGGGGCCACTACAATGAGCAGTTCTTC. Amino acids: CASSNKSGGHYNEQFF.

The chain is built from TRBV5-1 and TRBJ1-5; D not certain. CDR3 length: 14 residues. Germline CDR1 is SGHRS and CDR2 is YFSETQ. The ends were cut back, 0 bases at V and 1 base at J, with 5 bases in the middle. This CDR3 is CASSLDSSNQPQHF. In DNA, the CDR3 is TGCGCCAGCAGCTTGGATTCGAGCAATCAGCCCCAGCATTTT.